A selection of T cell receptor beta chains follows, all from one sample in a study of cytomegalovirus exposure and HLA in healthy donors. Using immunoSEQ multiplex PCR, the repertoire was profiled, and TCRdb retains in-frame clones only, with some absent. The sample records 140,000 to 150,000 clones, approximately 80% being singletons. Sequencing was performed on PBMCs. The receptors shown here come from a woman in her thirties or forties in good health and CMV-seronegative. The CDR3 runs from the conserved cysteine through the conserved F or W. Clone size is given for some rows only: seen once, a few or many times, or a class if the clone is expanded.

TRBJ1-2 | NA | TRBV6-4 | CASRRDREGDGYTF
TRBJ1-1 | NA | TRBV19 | CASSIGDRGYTEAFF
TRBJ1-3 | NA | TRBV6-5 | CASSYSGLSGNTIYF
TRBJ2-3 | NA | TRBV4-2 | CASSQGVGAADTQYF
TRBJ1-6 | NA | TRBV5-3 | CARSLSGRTGPRDSPLHF
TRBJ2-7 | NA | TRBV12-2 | CASRSHPKGASGSPYEQYF
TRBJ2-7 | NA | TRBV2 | CASSGGTASYEQYF
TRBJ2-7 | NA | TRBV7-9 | CSSSSPSGGMRTSLYEQYF
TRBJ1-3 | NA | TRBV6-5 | CASSWPGLLSGNTIYF
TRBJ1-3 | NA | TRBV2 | CASTSQGPGNTIYF
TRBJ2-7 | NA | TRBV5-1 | CASSLWQGSTEQYF
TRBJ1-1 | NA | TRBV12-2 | CASRLGQENTEAFF
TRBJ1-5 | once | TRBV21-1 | CASSKFIGGLSNQPQHF
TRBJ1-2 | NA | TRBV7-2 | CASSFPFHRLPRGYGYTF
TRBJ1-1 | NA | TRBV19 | CASSRGGTEAFF
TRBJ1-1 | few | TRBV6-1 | CASTLQMNTEAFF
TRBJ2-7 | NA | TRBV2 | CASSLTPGTKGTSGRLGYEQYF
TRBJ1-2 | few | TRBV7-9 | CASSLAGQGFYGYTF
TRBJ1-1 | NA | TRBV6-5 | CASSTGGGTEAFF
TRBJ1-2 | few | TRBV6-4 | CASSATTANYGYTF
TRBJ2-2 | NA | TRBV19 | CASKLAGYGSGELFF
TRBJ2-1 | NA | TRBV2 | CASSALAGYNEQFF
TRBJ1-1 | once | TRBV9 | CASSVGDSEAFF
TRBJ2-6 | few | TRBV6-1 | CASSEQVSGANVLTF
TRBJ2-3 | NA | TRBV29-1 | CSVSPAGGITDTQYF
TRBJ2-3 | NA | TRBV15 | CATSRTRYTDTQYF
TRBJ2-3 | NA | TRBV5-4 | CASSQGLVSDTQYF
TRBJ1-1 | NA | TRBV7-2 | CASSLQGGMNTEAFF
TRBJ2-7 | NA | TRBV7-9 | CSSSLDRYRAYEQYF
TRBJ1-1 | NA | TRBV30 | CAWSDREAFF
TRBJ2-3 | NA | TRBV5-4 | CASSRTGDTDTQYF
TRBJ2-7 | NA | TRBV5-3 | CARSLGGPYEQYF
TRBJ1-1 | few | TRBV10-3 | CAISDNRGGPEAFF
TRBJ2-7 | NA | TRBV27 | CASSRRTSGNEQYF
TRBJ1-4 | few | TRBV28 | CASRSRGLEKLFF
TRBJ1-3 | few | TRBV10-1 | CASREAMVSGNTIYF
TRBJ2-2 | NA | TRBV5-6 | CASSLGRYNTGELFF
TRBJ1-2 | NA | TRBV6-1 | CASSDWAGGEVGYTF
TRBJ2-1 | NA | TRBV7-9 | CASSLRPDNEQFF
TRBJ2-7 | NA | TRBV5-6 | CASRPTGGSEQYF
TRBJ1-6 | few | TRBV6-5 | CASSYPRGGENSPLHF
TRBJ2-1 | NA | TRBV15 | CATSRVRYNEQFF
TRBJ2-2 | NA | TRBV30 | CAWSVVSGSRTTGELFF
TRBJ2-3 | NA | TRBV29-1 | CSVWRGGTDTQYF
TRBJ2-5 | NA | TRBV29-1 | CSVAGSGGAETQYF
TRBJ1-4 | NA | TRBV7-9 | CASSPNGQVGRGEKLFF
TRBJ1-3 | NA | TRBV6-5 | CASSYSFGSGNTIYF
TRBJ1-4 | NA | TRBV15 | CATSRDLDRAGKLFF
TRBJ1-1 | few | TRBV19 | CASSPGGRGLTEAFF
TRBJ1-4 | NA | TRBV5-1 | CASSGGRDYEKLFF
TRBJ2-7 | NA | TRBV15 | CATRNGQAQVEQYF
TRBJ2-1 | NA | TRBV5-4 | CASSSGQAFYNEQFF
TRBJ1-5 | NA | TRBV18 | CASGQDASQPQHF
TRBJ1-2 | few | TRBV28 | CASSLTGAIYGYTF
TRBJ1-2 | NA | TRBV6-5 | CASRRNRYSGYGYTF